The 18 T cell receptor beta chains below were found in one sample sequenced in a study of blood T cell repertoires in COVID-19. Produced via immunoSEQ multiplex PCR; TCRdb's table is partial and in-frame only. The sample consists of around 87,000 clones, roughly 88% of them appearing once. Input material: peripheral blood. The receptors derive from a human donor with active COVID-19. The donor label of this sample is uncertain.

The table lists this clone with a count of one. CDR3 nucleotide sequence: TGTGCCAGCAGCCCACGTTGGACAGGGAATCAGCCCCAGCATTTT. Amino acid sequence: CASSPRWTGNQPQHF. The V call is TRBV7-7, the J call TRBJ1-5; 8 nucleotides match TRBD1. The V segment lost 5 bases and the J segment 4 bases; nucleotides outside the gene matches: 7. From germline, CDR1 is SSHAT and CDR2 FNYEAQ (reference sequence). The CDR3 covers 15 residues.

The chain has TRBV7-2 and TRBJ1-2; D ambiguous. Trimming removed 1 base from V and 0 bases from J, with 12 bases in between. CDR1 and CDR2 (germline): SGHTA, FQGNSA. The CDR3 sequence is 16 residues long. This CDR3 reads CASSLDREDSNYGYTF. DNA for the CDR3: TGTGCCAGCAGCTTAGATCGAGAAGATTCTAACTATGGCTACACCTTC.

Note on this clone: Compared with germline, one end of the junction differs, possibly owing to a read error. The chain couples TRBV27 to TRBJ1-2; tentatively, D is TRBD1 (6 bases). Germline V CDR1 and CDR2: MNHEY, SMNVEV (reference sequence). This CDR3 contains 11 residues. The CDR3 DNA reads as TGTGCCAGCAGACAGGGATCCTCAGTCCTTTTC. Translating gives CASRQGSSVLF.

This clone was seen a handful of times. The chain joins TRBV6-6 to TRBJ2-7; TRBD1 is a possible D gene (6 bases). The CDR3 runs 14 residues. Germline V lookup: CDR1 MNHNY, CDR2 SVGAGI (reference sequence). The germline V and J ends were trimmed by 2 bases and 6 bases, with 14 bases remaining between them. Here the CDR3 reads CASSYVQGRVEQYF. For the CDR3, the DNA is TGTGCCAGCAGTTACGTACAGGGTCGGGTCGAGCAGTACTTC.

The gene calls are TRBV5-8 and TRBJ2-3, with a weak D call TRBD1 (7 bases). The CDR3 length is 17 residues. Germline CDR1 and CDR2: SGHTS and YDEGEE. V lost 0 bases and J lost 1, with 15 bases in between. CDR3 DNA sequence: TGTGCCAGCAGCTTGGTAGTCGGAGGGGGCGGCACAGATACGCAGTATTTT. Its protein is CASSLVVGGGGTDTQYF.

This clone was recorded once. This rearrangement joins TRBV5-1 to TRBJ2-7; the D gene is possibly TRBD2 (5 bases). The CDR3 extends over 16 amino acids. Trimming left V 5 bases short and J 3 bases short, with 21 bases between. CDR1 SGHRS and CDR2 YFSETQ come from the germline V gene. CDR3 DNA sequence: TGCGCCAGCAGTCGCGGGTGGGGTCAAATGAACTACGAGCAGTACTTC. Protein product: CASSRGWGQMNYEQYF.

A note on this clone: The same CDR3 can be traced to other DNA sequences in this sample. The chain has TRBV6-2 or TRBV6-3 and TRBJ2-5; possibly TRBD1 for D (5 bases). Germline loops: CDR1 MNHEY, CDR2 SVGEGT. Trimming removed 2 bases at V and 5 bases at J, with 9 bases between. CDR3 length: 13 amino acids. CDR3 sequence reads: CASSYRAGETQYF. The CDR3 DNA follows: TGTGCCAGCAGTTACAGGGCAGGGGAGACCCAGTACTTC.

V is TRBV19 and J is TRBJ1-5; D ambiguous. V dropped 5 bases and J dropped 3 bases, with 11 bases sitting between them. The length of the CDR3 is 14 residues. The germline CDR1 and CDR2 sequences are LNHDA and SQIVND (reference sequence). CDR3 in amino acids: CASSGGSLNQPQHF. The CDR3 nucleotides are TGTGCCAGTAGTGGCGGGAGCCTCAATCAGCCCCAGCATTTT. Using reference TRBV19 and TRBJ1-5 for the parts outside the CDR3, the full variable domain is DGGITQSPKYLFRKEGQNVTLSCEQNLNHDAMYWYRQDPGQGLRLIYYSQIVNDFQKGDIAEGYSVSREKKESFPLTVTSAQKNPTAFYLCASSGGSLNQPQHFGDGTRLSIL.

This CDR3 reads CASTRSDTEAFF. In nucleotides, the CDR3 is TGTGCCAGCACTAGGTCGGACACTGAAGCTTTCTTT. The chain carries TRBV6-6 and TRBJ1-1; D ambiguous. V lost 7 bases, J lost 3 bases, and 9 bases lay in between. Germline CDR1 MNHNY, CDR2 SVGAGI (reference sequence). This CDR3 has 12 residues.

V usage is TRBV7-2 and J usage is TRBJ2-2; TRBD2 matches at 7 bases. Germline assignment: CDR1 SGHTA and CDR2 FQGNSA. Trimming at V came to 7 bases and at J to 0 bases, leaving 11 bases not matched to a gene. The CDR3 length is 17 residues. The DNA of the CDR3 is TGTGCCAGCAACCTAGCACGGGGGGTCACGAACACCGGGGAGCTGTTTTTT. Translating it yields CASNLARGVTNTGELFF.

The chain has TRBV27 and TRBJ2-3; TRBD2 aligns across 13 bases. This CDR3 region has 17 residues. Germline-derived CDR1 and CDR2 are MNHEY and SMNVEV (reference sequence). J gave up 8 bases and V 3 bases, and 11 bases lay outside the gene matches. CDR3 bases: TGTGCCAGCAGTTTGGGAGGGACTAGCGGGGTCCGGGGTACGCAGTATTTT. Its protein product is CASSLGGTSGVRGTQYF.

The V call is TRBV15, the J call TRBJ1-4, with D perhaps TRBD1 (5 bases). This CDR3 has 17 residues. The V end lost 3 bases, the J end lost 8 bases, and 22 bases lay between the germline ends. Germline CDR1 and CDR2: LNHNV and YYDKDF (reference sequence). CDR3 coding DNA: TGTGCCACCAGCAGCCTTATCAGGGTAGGGGTCCGGGAAAAACTGTTTTTT. This sequence encodes CATSSLIRVGVREKLFF.

The table lists this clone with a count of one. The rearrangement links TRBV11-3 to TRBJ1-1; the match to TRBD1 covers 7 bases. The CDR3 is made up of 14 amino acids. From germline, CDR1 is SGHNT and CDR2 YENEEA. Trimming at V came to 5 bases and at J to 0 bases, leaving 3 bases not matched to a gene. CDR3 bases: TGTGCCAGCAGCGTGACAGGGATGAACACTGAAGCTTTCTTT. Its protein product is CASSVTGMNTEAFF.

The table lists this clone with a few counts. The V gene is TRBV5-1, the J gene TRBJ1-6, with 9 nucleotides matching TRBD1. Per the germline V gene, CDR1 is SGHRS and CDR2 is YFSETQ. CDR3 length: 15 amino acids. V trimming: 1 base; J trimming: 11 bases; junction bases outside the gene matches: 7. DNA of the CDR3: TGCGCCAGCAGCTTGACCGACAGGGGGTTGACACCCCTCCACTTT. It specifies CASSLTDRGLTPLHF.

The CDR3 bases are TGTGCCAGCAGTTTATCAGGGGGTGGTGAAAAACTGTTTTTT. Its protein is CASSLSGGGEKLFF. This chain joins TRBV28 and TRBJ1-4; 7 nucleotides line up with TRBD1. The CDR3 consists of 14 residues. The V segment lost 1 base and the J segment 7 bases; nucleotides outside the gene matches: 3. In germline, CDR1 is MDHEN, CDR2 SYDVKM.

The rearrangement joins TRBV25-1 to TRBJ1-2, with D possibly being TRBD1 (6 bases). Germline V gene data show CDR1 as MGHDK and CDR2 as SYGVNS. This CDR3 comprises 17 residues. V was cut by 3 bases and J by 4 bases, with 21 bases left in between. The CDR3 DNA sequence: TGTGCCAGCAGTGATTTGAAGCAAGACAGGAGTGTCTATGGCTACACCTTC. This encodes CASSDLKQDRSVYGYTF.

The chain joins TRBV5-1 to TRBJ2-7; possible D gene TRBD1, 6 bases. Germline loops: CDR1 SGHRS, CDR2 YFSETQ. Trimming pared 4 bases from V and 0 bases from J, leaving 11 bases between. This CDR3 has 14 residues. The CDR3 loop is CASSIQGFSYEQYF. DNA of the CDR3: TGCGCCAGCAGCATACAGGGTTTCTCCTACGAGCAGTACTTC.

The gene calls are TRBV19 and TRBJ2-5; 9 positions agree with TRBD1. V dropped 5 bases and J dropped 5; count of bases not matched to a gene: 12. CDR1 is LNHDA and CDR2 is SQIVND in the germline V gene (reference sequence). The CDR3 runs 16 residues. CDR3 protein: CASSVGDRASLETQYF. Written as DNA, the CDR3 is TGTGCCAGTAGTGTCGGGGACAGGGCTTCCTTGGAGACCCAGTACTTC.